Included here is one T cell receptor (beta chain) sequence, with context. The antigen remains unidentified. These data belong to a study of T cell repertoires in cytomegalovirus infection. About the study: CMV epitopes, recently identified HLA-C-restricted and well-studied HLA-B-restricted, were used. CMV infection and matching HLA type were both indicated by public TCR beta signatures.

Trimming took 3 bases from V and 5 from J, leaving 10 bases between them. Germline CDR1 is MNHEY and CDR2 is SMNVEV (reference sequence). This CDR3 is built from 14 residues. Study-wide findings and caveats: Dominating the ex vivo response were TCR beta clonotypes that were CMV-specific and HLA-C-restricted.

TCRdb re-called the reads through MiXCR, storing one row per CDR3 protein. The sample lists approximately 730,000 distinct CDR3 sequences; roughly 36% were seen once. The origin of this receptor is a human donor in good health (CMV status not recorded). Some clones in this sample may be carry-over from other donors' samples. Sequenced material: cultured PBMCs, taken from culture after CMV antigen stimulation. The chain combines TRBV27 with TRBJ1-4; D is undetermined. Written as DNA, the CDR3 is TGTGCCAGCAGTTTGGGTCCGAGAAATGAAAAACTGTTTTTT. Encoded protein: CASSLGPRNEKLFF.